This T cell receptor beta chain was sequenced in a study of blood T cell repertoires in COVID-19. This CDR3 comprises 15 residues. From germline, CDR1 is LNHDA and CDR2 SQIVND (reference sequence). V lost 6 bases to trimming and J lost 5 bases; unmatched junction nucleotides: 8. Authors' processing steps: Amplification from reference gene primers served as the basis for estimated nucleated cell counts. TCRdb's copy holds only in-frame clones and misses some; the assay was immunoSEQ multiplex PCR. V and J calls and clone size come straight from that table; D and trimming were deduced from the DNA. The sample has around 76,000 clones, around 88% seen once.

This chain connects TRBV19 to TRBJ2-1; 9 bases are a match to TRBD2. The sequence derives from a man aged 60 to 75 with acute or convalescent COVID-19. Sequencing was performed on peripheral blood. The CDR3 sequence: CASRPNAGGNNEQFF. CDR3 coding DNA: TGTGCCAGTAGGCCCAATGCGGGGGGGAACAATGAGCAGTTCTTC.